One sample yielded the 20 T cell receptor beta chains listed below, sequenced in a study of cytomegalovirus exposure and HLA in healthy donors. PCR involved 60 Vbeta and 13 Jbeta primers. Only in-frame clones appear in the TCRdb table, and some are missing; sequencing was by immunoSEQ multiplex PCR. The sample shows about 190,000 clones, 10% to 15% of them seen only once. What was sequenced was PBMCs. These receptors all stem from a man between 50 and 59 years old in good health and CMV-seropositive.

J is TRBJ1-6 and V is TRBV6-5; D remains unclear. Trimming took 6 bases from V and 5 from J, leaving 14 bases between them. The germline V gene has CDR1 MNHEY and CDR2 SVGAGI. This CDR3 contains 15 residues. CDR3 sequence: CASSPPRGNNSPLHF. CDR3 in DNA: TGTGCCAGCAGCCCCCCCCGGGGTAATAATTCACCCCTCCACTTT.

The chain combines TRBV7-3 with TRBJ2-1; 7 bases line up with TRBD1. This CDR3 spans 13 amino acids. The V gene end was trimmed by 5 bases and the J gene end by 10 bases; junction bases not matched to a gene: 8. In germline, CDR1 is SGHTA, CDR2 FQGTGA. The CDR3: CASSPRDRYEQFF. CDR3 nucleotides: TGTGCCAGCAGCCCCCGGGACAGATACGAGCAGTTCTTC.

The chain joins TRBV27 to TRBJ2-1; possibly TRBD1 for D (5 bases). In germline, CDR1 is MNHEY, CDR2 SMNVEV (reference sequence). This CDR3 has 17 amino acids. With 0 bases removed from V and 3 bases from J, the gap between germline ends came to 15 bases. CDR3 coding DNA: TGTGCCAGCAGTTTATCGAGCTCGCCCAGGGACTACAATGAGCAGTTCTTC. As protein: CASSLSSSPRDYNEQFF.

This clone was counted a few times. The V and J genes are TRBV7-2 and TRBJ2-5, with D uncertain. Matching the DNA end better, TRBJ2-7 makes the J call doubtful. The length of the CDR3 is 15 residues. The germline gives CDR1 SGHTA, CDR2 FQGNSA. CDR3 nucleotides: TGTGCCAGCAGCTCTGATCTCTATAGCTCCTACGAGCAGTACTTC. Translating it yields CASSSDLYSSYEQYF.

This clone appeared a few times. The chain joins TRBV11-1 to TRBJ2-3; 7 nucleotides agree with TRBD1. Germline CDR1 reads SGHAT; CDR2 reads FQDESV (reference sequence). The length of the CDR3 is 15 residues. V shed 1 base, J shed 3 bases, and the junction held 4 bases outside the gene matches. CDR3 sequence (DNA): TGTGCCAGCAGCTTAGAGGGGGCCCGGACAGATACGCAGTATTTT. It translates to CASSLEGARTDTQYF.

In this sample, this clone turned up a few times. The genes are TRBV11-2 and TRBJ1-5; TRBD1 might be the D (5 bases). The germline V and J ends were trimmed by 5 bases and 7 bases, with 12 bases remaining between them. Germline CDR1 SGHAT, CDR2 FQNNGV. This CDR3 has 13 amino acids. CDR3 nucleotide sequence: TGTGCCAGCAGCCCAGGGATGCGACAGCCCCAGCATTTT. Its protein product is CASSPGMRQPQHF. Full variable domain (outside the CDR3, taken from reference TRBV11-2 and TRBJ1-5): EAGVAQSPRYKIIEKRQSVAFWCNPISGHATLYWYQQILGQGPKLLIQFQNNGVVDDSQLPKDRFSAERLKGVDSTLKIQPAKLEDSAVYLCASSPGMRQPQHFGDGTRLSIL.

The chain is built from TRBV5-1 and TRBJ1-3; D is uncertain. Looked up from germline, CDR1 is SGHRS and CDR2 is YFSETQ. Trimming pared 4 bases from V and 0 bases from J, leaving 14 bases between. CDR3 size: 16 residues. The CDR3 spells CASSLSGSTSGNTIYF. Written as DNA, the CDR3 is TGCGCCAGCAGCCTGTCGGGGTCCACCTCTGGAAACACCATATATTTT.

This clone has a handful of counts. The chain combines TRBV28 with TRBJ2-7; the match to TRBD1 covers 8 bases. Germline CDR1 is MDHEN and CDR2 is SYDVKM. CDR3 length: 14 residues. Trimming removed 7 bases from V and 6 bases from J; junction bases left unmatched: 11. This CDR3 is CASTMDRVMAEQYF. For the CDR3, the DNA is TGTGCCAGCACCATGGACAGGGTTATGGCCGAGCAGTACTTC.

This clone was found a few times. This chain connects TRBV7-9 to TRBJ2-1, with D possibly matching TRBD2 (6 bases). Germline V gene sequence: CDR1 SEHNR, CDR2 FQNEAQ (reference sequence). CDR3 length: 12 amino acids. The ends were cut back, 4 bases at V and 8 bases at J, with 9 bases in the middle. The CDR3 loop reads CASSWSGDEQFF. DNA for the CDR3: TGTGCCAGCAGCTGGTCGGGGGATGAGCAGTTCTTC.

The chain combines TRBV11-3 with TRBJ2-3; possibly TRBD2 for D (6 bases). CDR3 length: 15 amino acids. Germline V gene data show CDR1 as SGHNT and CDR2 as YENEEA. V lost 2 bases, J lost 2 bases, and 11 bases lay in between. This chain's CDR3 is CASSLRGGTTDTQYF. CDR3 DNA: TGTGCCAGCAGCTTACGTGGGGGGACCACAGATACGCAGTATTTT. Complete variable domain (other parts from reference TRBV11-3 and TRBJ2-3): EAGVVQSPRYKIIEKKQPVAFWCNPISGHNTLYWYLQNLGQGPELLIRYENEEAVDDSQLPKDRFSAERLKGVDSTLKIQPAELGDSAVYLCASSLRGGTTDTQYFGPGTRLTVL.

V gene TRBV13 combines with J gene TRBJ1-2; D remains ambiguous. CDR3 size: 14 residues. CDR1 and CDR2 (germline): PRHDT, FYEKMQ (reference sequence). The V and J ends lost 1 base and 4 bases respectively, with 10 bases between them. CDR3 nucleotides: TGTGCCAGCAGCTTAGCGGCGGCACTCTATGGCTACACCTTC. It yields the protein CASSLAAALYGYTF.

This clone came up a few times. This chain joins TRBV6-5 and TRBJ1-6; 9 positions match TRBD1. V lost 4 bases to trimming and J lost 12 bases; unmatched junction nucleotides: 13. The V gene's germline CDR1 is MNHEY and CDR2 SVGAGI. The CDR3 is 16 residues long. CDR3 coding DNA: TGTGCCAGCAGTTTCACACAGGGGGCCCTCGGGGGACCCCTCCACTTT. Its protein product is CASSFTQGALGGPLHF.

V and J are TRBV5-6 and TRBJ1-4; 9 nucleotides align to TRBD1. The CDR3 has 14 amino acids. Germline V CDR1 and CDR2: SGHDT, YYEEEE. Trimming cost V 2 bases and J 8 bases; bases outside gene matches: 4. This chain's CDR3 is CASSFRTGVEKLFF. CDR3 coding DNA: TGTGCCAGCAGCTTTCGGACAGGGGTAGAAAAACTGTTTTTT. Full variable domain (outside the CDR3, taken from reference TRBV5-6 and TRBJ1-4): DAGVTQSPTHLIKTRGQQVTLRCSPKSGHDTVSWYQQALGQGPQFIFQYYEEEERQRGNFPDRFSGHQFPNYSSELNVNALLLGDSALYLCASSFRTGVEKLFFGSGTQLSVL.

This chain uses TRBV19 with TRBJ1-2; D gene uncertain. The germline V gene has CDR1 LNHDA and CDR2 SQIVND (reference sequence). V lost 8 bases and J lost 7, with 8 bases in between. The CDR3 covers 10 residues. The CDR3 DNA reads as TGTGCCAGTGGCAGTGGTGGCTACACCTTC. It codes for CASGSGGYTF.

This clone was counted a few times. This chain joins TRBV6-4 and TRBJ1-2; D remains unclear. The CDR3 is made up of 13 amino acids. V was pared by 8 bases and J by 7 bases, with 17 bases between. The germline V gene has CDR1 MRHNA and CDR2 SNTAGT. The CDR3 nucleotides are TGTGCCAGCCCCGAGTCGGGGTATTCTGGCTACACCTTC. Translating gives CASPESGYSGYTF.

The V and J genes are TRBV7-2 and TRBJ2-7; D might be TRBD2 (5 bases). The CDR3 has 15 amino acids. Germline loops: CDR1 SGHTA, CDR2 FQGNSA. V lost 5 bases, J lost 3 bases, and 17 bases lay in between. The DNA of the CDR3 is TGTGCCAGCAGCCCCTCAGCTGCGGGTAACTACGAGCAGTACGTC. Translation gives CASSPSAAGNYEQYV.

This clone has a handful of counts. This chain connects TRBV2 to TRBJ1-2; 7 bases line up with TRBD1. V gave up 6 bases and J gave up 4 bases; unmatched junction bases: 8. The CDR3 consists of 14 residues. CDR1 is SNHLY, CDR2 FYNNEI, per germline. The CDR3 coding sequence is TGTGCCAGCAGACGACAGGGCGAGGGCTATGGCTACACCTTC. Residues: CASRRQGEGYGYTF.

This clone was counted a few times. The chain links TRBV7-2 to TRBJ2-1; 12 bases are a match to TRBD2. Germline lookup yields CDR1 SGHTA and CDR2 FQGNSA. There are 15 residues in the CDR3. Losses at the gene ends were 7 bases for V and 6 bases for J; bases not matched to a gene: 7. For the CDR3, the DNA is TGTGCCAGCATGCTAGCGGGGGGGCCCACCAATGAGCAGTTCTTC. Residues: CASMLAGGPTNEQFF.

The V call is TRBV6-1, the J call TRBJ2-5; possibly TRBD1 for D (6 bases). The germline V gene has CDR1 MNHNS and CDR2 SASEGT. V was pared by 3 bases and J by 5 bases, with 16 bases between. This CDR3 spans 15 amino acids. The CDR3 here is CASSEDRDMGETQYF. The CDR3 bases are TGTGCCAGCAGTGAGGATCGGGACATGGGCGAGACCCAGTACTTC.

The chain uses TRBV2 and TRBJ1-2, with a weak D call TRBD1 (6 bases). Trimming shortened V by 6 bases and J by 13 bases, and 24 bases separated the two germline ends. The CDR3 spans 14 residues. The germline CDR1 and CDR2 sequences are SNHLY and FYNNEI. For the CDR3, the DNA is TGTGCCAGCAGAAGTACCATGGGACAAAGGGTTGGCACCTTC. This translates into CASRSTMGQRVGTF.